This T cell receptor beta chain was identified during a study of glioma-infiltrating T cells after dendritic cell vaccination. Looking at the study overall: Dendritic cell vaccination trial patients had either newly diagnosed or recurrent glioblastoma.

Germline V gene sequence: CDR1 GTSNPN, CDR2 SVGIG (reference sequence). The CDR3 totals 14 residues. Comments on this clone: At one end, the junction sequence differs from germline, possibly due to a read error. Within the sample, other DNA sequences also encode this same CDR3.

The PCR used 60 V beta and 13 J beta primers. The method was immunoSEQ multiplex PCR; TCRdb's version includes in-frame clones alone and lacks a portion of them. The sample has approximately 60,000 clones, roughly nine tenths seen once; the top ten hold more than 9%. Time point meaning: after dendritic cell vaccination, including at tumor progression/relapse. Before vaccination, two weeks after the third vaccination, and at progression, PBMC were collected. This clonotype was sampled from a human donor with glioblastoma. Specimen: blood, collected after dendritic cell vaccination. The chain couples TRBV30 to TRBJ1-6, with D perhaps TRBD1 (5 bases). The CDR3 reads CAWSAQGYNSPLHF. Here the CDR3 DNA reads TGTGCCTGGAGTGCCCAGGGTTATAATTCCCCCCTCCACTTT.